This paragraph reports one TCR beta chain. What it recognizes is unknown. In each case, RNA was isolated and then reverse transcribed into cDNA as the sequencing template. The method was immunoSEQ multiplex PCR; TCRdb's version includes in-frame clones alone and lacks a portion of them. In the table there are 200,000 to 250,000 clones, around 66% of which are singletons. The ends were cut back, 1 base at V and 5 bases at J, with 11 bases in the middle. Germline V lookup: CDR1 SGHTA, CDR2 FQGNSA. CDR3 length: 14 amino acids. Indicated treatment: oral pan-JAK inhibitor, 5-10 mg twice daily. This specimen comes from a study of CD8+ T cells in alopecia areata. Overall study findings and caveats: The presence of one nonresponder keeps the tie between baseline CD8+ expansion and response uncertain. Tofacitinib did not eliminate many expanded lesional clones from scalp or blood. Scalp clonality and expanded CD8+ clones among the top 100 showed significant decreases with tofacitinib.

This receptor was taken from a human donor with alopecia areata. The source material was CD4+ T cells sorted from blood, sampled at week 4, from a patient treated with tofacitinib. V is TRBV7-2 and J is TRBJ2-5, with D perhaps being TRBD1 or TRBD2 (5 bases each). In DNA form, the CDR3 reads TGTGCCAGCAGCTTAGGGGTTTGGGGGGAGACCCAGTACTTC. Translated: CASSLGVWGETQYF.